These 14 T cell receptor beta chains originate from one sample sequenced in a study of monozygotic twins with cystic fibrosis. Assay: immunoSEQ multiplex PCR; the TCRdb copy retains only in-frame clones and omits some. In the table there are approximately 34,000 clones, just over 95% of which are singletons. Sequencing used blood. The receptors come from a girl aged 2 to 9 with cystic fibrosis.

This clone was detected only once. The J gene is TRBJ1-1, the V gene TRBV7-9; perhaps TRBD1 as D (6 bases). The CDR3 totals 14 residues. V lost 1 base and J lost 7, with 13 bases in between. Per germline, CDR1 SEHNR and CDR2 FQNEAQ (reference sequence). The CDR3 here is CASSLVRAGDEAFF. The CDR3 DNA is TGTGCCAGCAGCTTAGTACGGGCAGGGGATGAAGCTTTCTTT.

This clone was counted a single time. The chain carries TRBV27 and TRBJ2-5, with D maybe TRBD2 (6 bases). CDR1 and CDR2 from the germline V gene are MNHEY and SMNVEV (reference sequence). V gave up 8 bases and J gave up 9 bases, with 13 bases separating them. The CDR3 consists of 11 residues. CDR3 DNA sequence: TGTGCCAGCTTAAGTCGCGGGGCCCAGTACTTC. The encoded protein is CASLSRGAQYF.

This rearrangement joins TRBV5-6 to TRBJ1-1; 7 positions match TRBD1. The CDR3 loop spans 15 amino acids. With V trimmed by 3 bases and J by 4 bases, 9 bases remained unmatched. The germline V gene has CDR1 SGHDT and CDR2 YYEEEE. The CDR3 spells CASSYAGGEVTEAFF. Here the CDR3 DNA reads TGTGCCAGCAGCTACGCAGGGGGTGAGGTCACTGAAGCTTTCTTT. Combining the CDR3 with reference TRBV5-6 and TRBJ1-1 gives the whole variable domain DAGVTQSPTHLIKTRGQQVTLRCSPKSGHDTVSWYQQALGQGPQFIFQYYEEEERQRGNFPDRFSGHQFPNYSSELNVNALLLGDSALYLCASSYAGGEVTEAFFGQGTRLTVV.

V and J are TRBV5-4 and TRBJ1-1; D is uncertain. Per the germline V gene, CDR1 is SGHNT and CDR2 is YYREEE (reference sequence). CDR3 length equals 16 residues. Trimming shortened V by 5 bases and J by 2 bases, and 19 bases separated the two germline ends. CDR3 protein: CASRSDGSSINTEAFF. CDR3 DNA sequence: TGTGCCAGCAGATCGGACGGGAGTAGTATTAACACTGAAGCTTTCTTT.

V usage is TRBV5-6 and J usage is TRBJ1-2; 7 nucleotides line up with TRBD1. The CDR3 contains 18 residues. CDR1 is SGHDT, CDR2 YYEEEE, per germline. The V segment lost 0 bases and the J segment 8 bases; nucleotides outside the gene matches: 19. The DNA for the CDR3 is TGTGCCAGCAGCTTGGTTTGGCTACGGGACAGCAAAGCCGGGGGCTACACCTTC. It codes for CASSLVWLRDSKAGGYTF.

The chain recombines TRBV6-6 with TRBJ2-1; D ambiguous. This CDR3 has 13 residues. Germline CDR1 reads MNHNY; CDR2 reads SVGAGI (reference sequence). V lost 8 bases and J lost 4, with 12 bases in between. The CDR3 sequence: CASGLKGYNEQFF. The CDR3 nucleotides read TGTGCCAGCGGCCTTAAGGGTTACAATGAGCAGTTCTTC.

The chain recombines TRBV7-9 with TRBJ1-1, with D uncertain. Trimming removed 1 base from V and 6 bases from J, with 12 bases in between. Germline V gene data show CDR1 as SEHNR and CDR2 as FQNEAQ (reference sequence). The CDR3 spans 14 residues. CDR3 DNA: TGTGCCAGCAGCTTAGAGCGGGGAAGGGCTGAAGCTTTCTTT. Its translation is CASSLERGRAEAFF.

The chain links TRBV30 to TRBJ1-5, with TRBD1 matching 7 bases. CDR1 and CDR2 (germline): GTSNPN, SVGIG (reference sequence). Trimming cost V 2 bases and J 2 bases; bases outside gene matches: 6. The CDR3 extends over 15 amino acids. The CDR3: CAWSPQTGRNQPQHF. CDR3 DNA sequence: TGTGCCTGGAGTCCCCAGACAGGGCGCAATCAGCCCCAGCATTTT.

The rearrangement uses TRBV30 and TRBJ2-7; no firm D call. The CDR3 length is 17 residues. Germline CDR1 GTSNPN, CDR2 SVGIG (reference sequence). Trimming left V 2 bases short and J 0 bases short, with 20 bases between. The CDR3 here is CAWSPPRGRLPSYEQYF. Written as DNA, the CDR3 is TGTGCCTGGAGTCCCCCAAGAGGCAGGTTACCCTCCTACGAGCAGTACTTC.

The chain employs TRBV25-1 and TRBJ2-4; D is unresolved. From germline, CDR1 is MGHDK and CDR2 SYGVNS. The CDR3 length is 15 residues. Trimming cost V 2 bases and J 0 bases, with 8 bases left between them. CDR3 loop: CASSERPIAKNIQYF. The CDR3 region has the DNA TGTGCCAGCAGTGAACGCCCGATAGCCAAAAACATTCAGTACTTC.

V usage is TRBV7-8 and J usage is TRBJ1-2; 7 nucleotides match TRBD1. V shed 3 bases and J 6 bases; nucleotides not matched to a gene: 7. In germline, CDR1 is SGHVS, CDR2 FQNEAQ. The CDR3 totals 14 residues. CDR3 coding DNA: TGTGCCAGCAGCTTGAGCCGACAGGGAGATGGCTACACCTTC. Translating it yields CASSLSRQGDGYTF.

The chain employs TRBV15 and TRBJ2-3; D uncertain. The CDR3 contains 16 residues. V gave up 1 base and J gave up 3 bases, with 14 bases separating them. CDR1 LNHNV and CDR2 YYDKDF come from the germline V gene (reference sequence). The CDR3 region is CATSRGIRSKTDTQYF. CDR3 bases: TGTGCCACCAGCAGAGGGATCAGATCGAAAACAGATACGCAGTATTTT. Based on the CDR3 plus reference TRBV15 and TRBJ2-3, the full variable domain is DAMVIQNPRYQVTQFGKPVTLSCSQTLNHNVMYWYQQKSSQAPKLLFHYYDKDFNNEADTPDNFQSRRPNTSFCFLDIRSPGLGDTAMYLCATSRGIRSKTDTQYFGPGTRLTVL.

The gene calls are TRBV5-1 and TRBJ2-7, with TRBD1 identical over 8 bases. From germline, CDR1 is SGHRS and CDR2 YFSETQ. This CDR3 comprises 14 residues. V dropped 4 bases and J dropped 5; count of bases not matched to a gene: 8. The CDR3 loop is CASSPDRAGDEQYF. The CDR3 region has the DNA TGCGCCAGCAGCCCGGACAGGGCGGGCGACGAGCAGTACTTC.

The chain uses TRBV5-8 and TRBJ2-5; no firm D call. V was cut by 0 bases and J by 0 bases, with 15 bases left in between. This CDR3 comprises 17 residues. Per germline, CDR1 SGHTS and CDR2 YDEGEE. CDR3 amino acids: CASSLVETLTYQETQYF. The CDR3 region has the DNA TGTGCCAGCAGCTTGGTTGAAACGTTAACGTACCAAGAGACCCAGTACTTC.